The 2 T cell receptor beta chains given below trace back to one sample, sequenced in a study of T cell repertoires in ileal Crohn's disease. Time point of the sample: neoterminal ileum biopsy at postoperative endoscopy, about 6 months after surgery. Profiled with immunoSEQ multiplex PCR; TCRdb holds only in-frame clones, not every one. The repertoire holds more than 2,000 clones, with roughly 60% as singletons. The sample taken for sequencing was ileal tissue. The receptor set was obtained from an adult with Crohn's disease.

This chain joins TRBV5-1 and TRBJ2-7; D may be TRBD2 (6 bases). Germline CDR1 SGHRS, CDR2 YFSETQ. Trimming shortened V by 3 bases and J by 3 bases, and 28 bases separated the two germline ends. This CDR3 spans 19 amino acids. CDR3 nucleotide sequence: TGCGCCAGCAGCTCTGGGGCAGGTCAAGGACGAGGGGACTTCTACGAGCAGTACTTC. Residues: CASSSGAGQGRGDFYEQYF.

Comment on this clone: One end of the junction does not line up with germline, which may come from a read error. V usage is TRBV30 and J usage is TRBJ1-6; 9 bases agree with TRBD1. Germline CDR1 and CDR2: GTSNPN and SVGIG (reference sequence). The length of the CDR3 is 16 residues. CDR3 residues: CVWSPLDRGVNSPLHF. The CDR3 DNA sequence: TGTGTCTGGAGTCCCCTGGACAGGGGAGTTAATTCACCCCTCCACTTT.